This T cell receptor beta chain was observed in a study of blood T cell repertoires in COVID-19. Study in general: Acute and convalescent COVID-19 samples came from the United States, Italy and Spain.

Participants' own reports of clinical history determined their cohort assignment. Sequenced by immunoSEQ multiplex PCR; TCRdb stores in-frame clones only, minus some. This table has under 250,000 clones, roughly 89% appearing once. Trimming removed 6 bases at V and 0 bases at J, with 15 bases between. CDR3 length: 16 amino acids. Germline V gene lookup returns CDR1 SGHTA and CDR2 FQGNSA. Sequenced sample: PBMCs or T cells enriched from blood (not recorded which). This rearrangement joins TRBV7-2 to TRBJ2-1; D unresolved. The receptor was derived from a woman aged 25-40 years with acute COVID-19. The DNA for the CDR3 is TGTGCCAGCAGAACCGACTCTTCCAGCTCCTACAATGAGCAGTTCTTC. Its translation is CASRTDSSSSYNEQFF.